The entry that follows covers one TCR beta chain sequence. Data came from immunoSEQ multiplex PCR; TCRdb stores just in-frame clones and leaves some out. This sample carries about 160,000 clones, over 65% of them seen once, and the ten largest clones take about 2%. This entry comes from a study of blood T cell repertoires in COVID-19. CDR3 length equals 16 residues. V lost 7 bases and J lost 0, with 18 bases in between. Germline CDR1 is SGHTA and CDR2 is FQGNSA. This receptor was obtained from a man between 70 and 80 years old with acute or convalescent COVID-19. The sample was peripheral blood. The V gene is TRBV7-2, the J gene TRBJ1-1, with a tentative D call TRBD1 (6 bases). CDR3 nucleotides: TGTGCCAGCAACCGATTCCCGGGACATATGAACACTGAAGCTTTCTTT. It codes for CASNRFPGHMNTEAFF.